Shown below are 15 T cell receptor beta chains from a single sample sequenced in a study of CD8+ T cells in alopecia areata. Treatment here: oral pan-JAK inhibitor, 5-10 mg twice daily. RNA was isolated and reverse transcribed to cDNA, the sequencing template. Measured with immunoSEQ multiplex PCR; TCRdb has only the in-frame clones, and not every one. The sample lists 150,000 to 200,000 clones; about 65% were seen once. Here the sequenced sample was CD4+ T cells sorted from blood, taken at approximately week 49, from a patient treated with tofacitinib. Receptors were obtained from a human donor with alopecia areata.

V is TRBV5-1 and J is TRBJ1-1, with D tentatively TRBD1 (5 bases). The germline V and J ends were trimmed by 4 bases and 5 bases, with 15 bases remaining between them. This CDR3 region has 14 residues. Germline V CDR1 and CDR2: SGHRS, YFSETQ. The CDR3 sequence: CASSPWGVGTEAFF. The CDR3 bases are TGCGCCAGCAGCCCATGGGGGGTCGGAACTGAAGCTTTCTTT.

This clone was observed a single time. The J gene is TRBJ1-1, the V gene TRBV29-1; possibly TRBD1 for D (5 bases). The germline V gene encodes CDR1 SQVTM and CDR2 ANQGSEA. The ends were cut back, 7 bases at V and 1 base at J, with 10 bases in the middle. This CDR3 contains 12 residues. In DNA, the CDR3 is TGCAGCGCGGGACGGACGAACACTGAAGCTTTCTTT. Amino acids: CSAGRTNTEAFF.

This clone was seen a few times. Written as DNA, the CDR3 is TGTGCCTGTTACCGGGACCTAGGGTATGGCTACACCTTC. Residues: CACYRDLGYGYTF. This chain connects TRBV30 to TRBJ1-2, with D possibly matching TRBD1 (5 bases). From germline, CDR1 is GTSNPN and CDR2 SVGIG (reference sequence). The CDR3 contains 13 residues. V dropped 6 bases and J dropped 5 bases, with 16 bases sitting between them.

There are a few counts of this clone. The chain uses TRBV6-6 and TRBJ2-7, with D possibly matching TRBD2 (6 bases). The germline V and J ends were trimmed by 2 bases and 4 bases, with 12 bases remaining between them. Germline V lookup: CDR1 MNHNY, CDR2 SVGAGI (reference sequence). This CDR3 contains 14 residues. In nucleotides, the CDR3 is TGTGCCAGCAGTTACCAGGGCGGGAAGTACGAGCAGTACTTC. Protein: CASSYQGGKYEQYF.

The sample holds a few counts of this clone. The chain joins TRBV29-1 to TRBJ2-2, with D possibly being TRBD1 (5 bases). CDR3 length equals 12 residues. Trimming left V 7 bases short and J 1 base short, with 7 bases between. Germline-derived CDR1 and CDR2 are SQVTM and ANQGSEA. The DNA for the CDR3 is TGCAGCGCTGGACAGAACACCGGGGAGCTGTTTTTT. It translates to CSAGQNTGELFF.

CDR3 loop: CASSPVQFNSPLHF. The CDR3 region has the DNA TGTGCCAGCTCACCGGTACAGTTCAATTCACCCCTCCACTTT. The V gene is TRBV18, the J gene TRBJ1-6; D gene unclear. V was shortened by 3 bases and J by 7 bases, with 10 bases between the two germline ends. The germline V gene has CDR1 KGHSH and CDR2 LQKENI. The length of the CDR3 is 14 residues.

CDR3: CSAQGSNYEQYF. Here the CDR3 DNA reads TGCAGCGCCCAGGGGTCCAACTACGAGCAGTACTTC. The V call is TRBV29-1, the J call TRBJ2-7; D is perhaps TRBD1 (6 bases). The V gene's germline CDR1 is SQVTM and CDR2 ANQGSEA. This CDR3 region has 12 residues. V dropped 7 bases and J dropped 3 bases, with 13 bases sitting between them.

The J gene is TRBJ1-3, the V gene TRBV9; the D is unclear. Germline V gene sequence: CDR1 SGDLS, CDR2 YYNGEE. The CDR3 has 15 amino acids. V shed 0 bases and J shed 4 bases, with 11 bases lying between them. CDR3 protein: CASSVAEGAGNTIYF. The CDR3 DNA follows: TGTGCCAGCAGCGTAGCTGAGGGAGCGGGAAACACCATATATTTT.

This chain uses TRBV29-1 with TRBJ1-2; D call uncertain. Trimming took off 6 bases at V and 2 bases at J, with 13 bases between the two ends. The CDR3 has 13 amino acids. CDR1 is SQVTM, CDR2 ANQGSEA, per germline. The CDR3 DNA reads TGCAGCGTGGTGGGTCGAATGAACTATGGCTACACCTTC. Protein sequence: CSVVGRMNYGYTF.

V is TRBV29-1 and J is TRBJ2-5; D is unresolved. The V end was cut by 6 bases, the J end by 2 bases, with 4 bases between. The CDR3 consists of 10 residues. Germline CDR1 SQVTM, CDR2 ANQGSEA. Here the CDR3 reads CSVVQETQYF. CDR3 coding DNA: TGCAGCGTAGTACAAGAGACCCAGTACTTC. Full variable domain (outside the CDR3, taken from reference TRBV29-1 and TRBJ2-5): SAVISQKPSRDICQRGTSLTIQCQVDSQVTMMFWYRQQPGQSLTLIATANQGSEATYESGFVIDKFPISRPNLTFSTLTVSNMSPEDSSIYLCSVVQETQYFGPGTRLLVL.

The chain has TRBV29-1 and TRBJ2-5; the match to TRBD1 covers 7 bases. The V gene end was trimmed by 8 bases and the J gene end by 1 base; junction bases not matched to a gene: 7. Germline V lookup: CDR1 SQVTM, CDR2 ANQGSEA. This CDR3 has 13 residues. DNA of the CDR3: TGCAGCTATCGACAGGGAAGCCAAGAGACCCAGTACTTC. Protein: CSYRQGSQETQYF.

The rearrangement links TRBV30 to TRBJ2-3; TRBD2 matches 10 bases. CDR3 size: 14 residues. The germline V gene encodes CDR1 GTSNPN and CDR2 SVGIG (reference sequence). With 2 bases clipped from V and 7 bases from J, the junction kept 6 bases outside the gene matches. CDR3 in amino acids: CAWSPGTSVNTQYF. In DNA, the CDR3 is TGTGCCTGGAGTCCTGGGACTAGCGTGAATACGCAGTATTTT.

CDR3 nucleotides: TGTGCCAGCAACCCAAGTTGGGGTGAAAAACTGTTTTTT. As protein: CASNPSWGEKLFF. V and J are TRBV2 and TRBJ1-4; D unresolved. The germline CDR1 and CDR2 sequences are SNHLY and FYNNEI. The CDR3 contains 13 residues. V dropped 7 bases and J dropped 7 bases, with 13 bases sitting between them.

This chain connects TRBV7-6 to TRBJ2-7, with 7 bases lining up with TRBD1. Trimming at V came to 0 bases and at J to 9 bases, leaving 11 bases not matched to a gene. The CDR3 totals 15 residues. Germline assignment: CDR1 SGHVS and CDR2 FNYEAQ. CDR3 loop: CASSLARGGEGLQYF. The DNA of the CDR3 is TGTGCCAGCAGCTTAGCCCGAGGGGGCGAGGGATTGCAGTACTTC.

CDR3 sequence: CAFRPSGDQPQHF. As DNA, the CDR3 is TGTGCCTTTAGGCCCTCAGGGGATCAGCCCCAGCATTTT. The genes are TRBV30 and TRBJ1-5, with D tentatively TRBD1 (6 bases). Germline CDR1 GTSNPN, CDR2 SVGIG (reference sequence). The CDR3 runs 13 residues. The V end was cut by 7 bases, the J end by 5 bases, with 15 bases between. The variable domain in full, completed from reference TRBV30 and TRBJ1-5, reads SQTIHQWPATLVQPVGSPLSLECTVEGTSNPNLYWYRQAAGRGLQLLFYSVGIGQISSEVPQNLSASRPQDRQFILSSKKLLLSDSGFYLCAFRPSGDQPQHFGDGTRLSIL.